The sequence of this T cell receptor (beta chain) was determined in a study of blood T cell repertoires in COVID-19. About the research overall: From the United States, Italy and Spain came samples of acute and convalescent COVID-19. T cells, B-cell-depleted T cells, or PBMCs provided the cDNA or gDNA that served as material.

Repertoires were generated with immunoSEQ multiplex PCR, while TCRdb's copy carries only in-frame clones and drops some. Of approximately 100,000 clones listed, more than 75% were seen once; the top ten hold roughly 25%. The CDR3 consists of 15 residues. Germline V gene lookup returns CDR1 MDHEN and CDR2 SYDVKM. Trimming cost V 6 bases and J 2 bases, with 16 bases left between them. This sequence originates from a human donor in a cohort sampled during active COVID-19. The sequenced sample was peripheral blood. The rearrangement uses TRBV28 and TRBJ2-5; D might be TRBD2 (5 bases). In DNA form, the CDR3 reads TGTGCCAGCAGCCGGGGTCGCGGCACACAAGAGACCCAGTACTTC. This gives the protein CASSRGRGTQETQYF.